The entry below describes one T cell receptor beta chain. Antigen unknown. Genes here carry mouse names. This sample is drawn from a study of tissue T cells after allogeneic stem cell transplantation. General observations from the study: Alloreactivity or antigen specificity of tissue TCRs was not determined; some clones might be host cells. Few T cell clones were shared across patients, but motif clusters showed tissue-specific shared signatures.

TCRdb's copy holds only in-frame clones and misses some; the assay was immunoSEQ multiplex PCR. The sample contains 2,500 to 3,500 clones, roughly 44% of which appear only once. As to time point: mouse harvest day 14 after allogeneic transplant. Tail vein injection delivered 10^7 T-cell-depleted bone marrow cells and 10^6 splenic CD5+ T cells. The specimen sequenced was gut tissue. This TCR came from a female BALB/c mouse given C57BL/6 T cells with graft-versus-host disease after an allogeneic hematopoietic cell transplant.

CDR3 bases read: TGTGCCAGCAGTCCGACAGTCTCCTATGAACAGTAC. Its translation: CASSPTVSYEQY. The complete CDR3 sequence is CASSPTVSYEQYF. This sequence joins TRBV26 and TRBJ2-7; D is perhaps TRBD1 (5 bases). The read halts 1 residue ahead of the CDR3 end, with the missing end drawn from the germline J gene. The CDR3 length is 13 residues. Trimming removed 4 bases from V and 0 bases from J, with 7 bases in between. Germline CDR1 reads KGHPV; CDR2 reads FQNQEV (reference sequence).